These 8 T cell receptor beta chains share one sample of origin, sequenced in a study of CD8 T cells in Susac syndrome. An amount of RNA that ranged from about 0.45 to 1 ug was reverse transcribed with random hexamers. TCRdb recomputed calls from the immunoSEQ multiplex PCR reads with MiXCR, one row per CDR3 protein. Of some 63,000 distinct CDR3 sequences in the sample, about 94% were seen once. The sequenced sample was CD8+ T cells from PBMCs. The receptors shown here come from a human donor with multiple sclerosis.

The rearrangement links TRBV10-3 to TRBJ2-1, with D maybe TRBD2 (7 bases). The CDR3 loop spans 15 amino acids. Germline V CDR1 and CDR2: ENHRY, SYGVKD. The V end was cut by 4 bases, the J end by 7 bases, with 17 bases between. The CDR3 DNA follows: TGTGCCATCAGTGGAGGGGGGGCACCCGGGAATGAGCAGTTCTTC. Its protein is CAISGGGAPGNEQFF.

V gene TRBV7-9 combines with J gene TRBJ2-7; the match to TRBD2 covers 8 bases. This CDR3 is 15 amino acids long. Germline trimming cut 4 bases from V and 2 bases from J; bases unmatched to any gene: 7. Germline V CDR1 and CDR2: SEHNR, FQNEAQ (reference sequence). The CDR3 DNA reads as TGTGCCAGCAGCTCGGGACTAGAAAGCGCCTACGAGCAGTACTTC. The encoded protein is CASSSGLESAYEQYF.

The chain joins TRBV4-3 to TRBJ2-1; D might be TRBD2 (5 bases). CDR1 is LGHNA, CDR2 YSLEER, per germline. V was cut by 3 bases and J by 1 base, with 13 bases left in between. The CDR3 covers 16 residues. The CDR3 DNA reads TGCGCCAGCAGCCAGGACTCCCAGGTATCCTACAATGAGCAGTTCTTC. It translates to CASSQDSQVSYNEQFF.

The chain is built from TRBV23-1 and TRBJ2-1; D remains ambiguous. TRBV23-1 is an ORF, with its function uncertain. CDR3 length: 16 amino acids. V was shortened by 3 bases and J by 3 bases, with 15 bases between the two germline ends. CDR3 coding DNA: TGCGCCAGCAGTCACCCGACCACAATTGGCTACAATGAGCAGTTCTTC. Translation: CASSHPTTIGYNEQFF.

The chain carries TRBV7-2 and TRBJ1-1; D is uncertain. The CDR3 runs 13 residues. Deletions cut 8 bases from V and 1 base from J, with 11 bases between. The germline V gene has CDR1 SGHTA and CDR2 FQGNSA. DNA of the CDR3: TGTGCCAGCCGCCGCTTGGAGAACACTGAAGCTTTCTTT. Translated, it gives CASRRLENTEAFF.

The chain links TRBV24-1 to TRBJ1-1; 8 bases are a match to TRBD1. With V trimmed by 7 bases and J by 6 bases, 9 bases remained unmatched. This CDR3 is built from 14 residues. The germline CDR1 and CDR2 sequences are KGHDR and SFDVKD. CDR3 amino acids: CATRGDRGRAEAFF. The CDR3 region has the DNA TGTGCCACCAGGGGAGACAGGGGACGGGCTGAAGCTTTCTTT.

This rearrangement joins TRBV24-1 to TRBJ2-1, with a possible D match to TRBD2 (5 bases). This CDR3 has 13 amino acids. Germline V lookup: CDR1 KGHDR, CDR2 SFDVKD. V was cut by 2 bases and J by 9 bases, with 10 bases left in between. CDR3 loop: CATSDSGYGEQFF. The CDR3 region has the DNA TGTGCCACCAGTGATTCGGGATATGGTGAGCAGTTCTTC.

The CDR3 DNA reads as TGTGCCAGCAGTCTGCGGTCATCCTACGAGCAGTACTTC. Protein: CASSLRSSYEQYF. J is TRBJ2-7 and V is TRBV28; D is unresolved. Trimming pared 5 bases from V and 1 base from J, leaving 9 bases between. CDR1 MDHEN and CDR2 SYDVKM come from the germline V gene. The CDR3 sequence is 13 residues long. Variable domain in full (rest from reference TRBV28 and TRBJ2-7): DVKVTQSSRYLVKRTGEKVFLECVQDMDHENMFWYRQDPGLGLRLIYFSYDVKMKEKGDIPEGYSVSREKKERFSLILESASTNQTSMYLCASSLRSSYEQYFGPGTRLTVT.